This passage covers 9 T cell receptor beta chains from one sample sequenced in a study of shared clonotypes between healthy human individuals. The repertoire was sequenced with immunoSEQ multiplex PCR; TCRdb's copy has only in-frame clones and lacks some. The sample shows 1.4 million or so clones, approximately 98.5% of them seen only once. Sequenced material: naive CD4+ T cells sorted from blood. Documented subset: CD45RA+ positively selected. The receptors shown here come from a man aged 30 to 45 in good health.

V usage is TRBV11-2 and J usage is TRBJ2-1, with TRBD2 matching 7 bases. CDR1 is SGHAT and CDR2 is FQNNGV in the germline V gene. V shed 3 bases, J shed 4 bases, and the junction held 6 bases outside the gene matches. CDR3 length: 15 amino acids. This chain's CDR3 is CASSFSLREYNEQFF. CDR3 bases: TGTGCCAGCAGCTTCAGTTTGCGGGAGTACAATGAGCAGTTCTTC.

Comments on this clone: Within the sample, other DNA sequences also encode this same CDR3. The CDR3 DNA reads as TGTGCCAGCTCTCCCGGGACAGCAAATCAGCCCCAGCATTTT. It specifies CASSPGTANQPQHF. V usage is TRBV18 and J usage is TRBJ1-5; TRBD1 matches at 7 bases. Germline loops: CDR1 KGHSH, CDR2 LQKENI. V trimming: 6 bases; J trimming: 4 bases; junction bases outside the gene matches: 6. The CDR3 runs to 14 residues.

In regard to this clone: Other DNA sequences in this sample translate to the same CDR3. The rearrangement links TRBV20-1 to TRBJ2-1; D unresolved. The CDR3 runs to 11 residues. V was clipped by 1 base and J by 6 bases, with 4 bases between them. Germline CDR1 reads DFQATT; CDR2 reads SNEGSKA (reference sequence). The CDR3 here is CSARVINEQFF. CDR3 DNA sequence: TGCAGTGCTAGAGTTATCAATGAGCAGTTCTTC.

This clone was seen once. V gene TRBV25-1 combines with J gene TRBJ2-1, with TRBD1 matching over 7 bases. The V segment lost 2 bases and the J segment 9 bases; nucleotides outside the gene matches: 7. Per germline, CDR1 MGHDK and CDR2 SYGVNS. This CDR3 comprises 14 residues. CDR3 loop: CASSEDRPGGEQFF. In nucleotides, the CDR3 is TGTGCCAGCAGTGAAGACAGACCAGGGGGTGAGCAGTTCTTC. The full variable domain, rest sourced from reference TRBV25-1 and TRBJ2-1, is EADIYQTPRYLVIGTGKKITLECSQTMGHDKMYWYQQDPGMELHLIHYSYGVNSTEKGDLSSESTVSRIRTEHFPLTLESARPSHTSQYLCASSEDRPGGEQFFGPGTRLTVL.

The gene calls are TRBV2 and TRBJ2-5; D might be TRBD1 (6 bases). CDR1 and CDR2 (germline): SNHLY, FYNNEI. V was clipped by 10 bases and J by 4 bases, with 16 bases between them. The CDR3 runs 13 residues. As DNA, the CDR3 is TGTGCCACACCCCCGACGGACAGAGAGACCCAGTACTTC. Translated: CATPPTDRETQYF.

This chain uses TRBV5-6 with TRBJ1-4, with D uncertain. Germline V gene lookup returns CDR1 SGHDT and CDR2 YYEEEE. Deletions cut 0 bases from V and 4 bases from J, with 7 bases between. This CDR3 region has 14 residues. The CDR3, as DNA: TGTGCCAGCAGCTTGGAACCGAATAATGAAAAACTGTTTTTT. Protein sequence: CASSLEPNNEKLFF.

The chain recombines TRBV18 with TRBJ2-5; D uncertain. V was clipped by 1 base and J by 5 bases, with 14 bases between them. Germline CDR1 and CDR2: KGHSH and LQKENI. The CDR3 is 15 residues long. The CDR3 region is CASSPLGATRETQYF. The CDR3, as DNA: TGTGCCAGCTCACCACTCGGCGCCACACGGGAGACCCAGTACTTC.

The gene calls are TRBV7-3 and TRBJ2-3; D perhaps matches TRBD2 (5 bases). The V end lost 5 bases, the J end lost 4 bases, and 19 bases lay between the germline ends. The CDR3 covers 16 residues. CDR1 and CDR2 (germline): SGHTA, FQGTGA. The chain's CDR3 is CASSHNLNDGADTQYF. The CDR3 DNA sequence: TGTGCCAGCAGCCACAACCTTAATGACGGGGCAGATACGCAGTATTTT.

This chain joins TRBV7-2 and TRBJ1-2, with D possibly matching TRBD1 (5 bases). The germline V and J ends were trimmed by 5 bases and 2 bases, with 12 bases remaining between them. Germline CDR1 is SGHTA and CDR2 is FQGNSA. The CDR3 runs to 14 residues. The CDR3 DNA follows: TGTGCCAGCAGCCGAGGGACGGAAAACTATGGCTACACCTTC. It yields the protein CASSRGTENYGYTF.